One sample yielded the 4 T cell receptor beta chains listed below, sequenced in a study of shared clonotypes between healthy human individuals. Cells designated naive CD8 were CD45RO-negative and were positively selected for CCR7, with terminally differentiated effector memory CD45RA+ cells excluded. This table comes from immunoSEQ multiplex PCR, and its TCRdb copy is limited to in-frame clones, with some not included. The sample shows under 1 million clones, roughly 92% of them seen only once. The sample comprised naive CD8+ T cells sorted from blood. The receptors here all came from a man between 25 and 39 years old in good health.

This clone was detected only once. This chain connects TRBV4-1 to TRBJ2-1, with 11 bases matching TRBD2. Germline-derived CDR1 and CDR2 are MGHRA and YSYEKL. Trimming took 1 base from V and 6 from J; bases not matched to a gene: 2. There are 15 residues in the CDR3. In nucleotides, the CDR3 is TGCGCCAGCAGCCAAGTAGCGGGAGGGGGCAATGAGCAGTTCTTC. As protein: CASSQVAGGGNEQFF.

The CDR3 loop reads CASTSGGNYEQYF. The CDR3, as DNA: TGTGCCAGCACTTCCGGGGGGAACTACGAGCAGTACTTC. The V gene is TRBV6-6, the J gene TRBJ2-7; 7 bases are shared with TRBD2. Unmatched junction bases numbered 6, after V lost 7 bases and J lost 3 bases. The CDR3 has 13 residues. Germline V lookup: CDR1 MNHNY, CDR2 SVGAGI (reference sequence).

This chain connects TRBV7-9 to TRBJ2-7, with unresolved D. The CDR3 totals 12 residues. CDR1 is SEHNR, CDR2 FQNEAQ, per germline (reference sequence). V lost 1 base to trimming and J lost 8 bases, with 9 bases between them. The CDR3 DNA is TGTGCCAGCAGCTTAGATACTGAGAAGCAGTACTTC. Residues: CASSLDTEKQYF.

The chain uses TRBV7-3 and TRBJ2-1; D uncertain. CDR3 size: 13 residues. The V end lost 0 bases, the J end lost 8 bases, and 8 bases lay between the germline ends. Germline assignment: CDR1 SGHTA and CDR2 FQGTGA. CDR3 amino acids: CASSLTMGHEQFF. CDR3 coding DNA: TGTGCCAGCAGCTTAACCATGGGTCATGAGCAGTTCTTC.